This T cell receptor (beta chain) was identified in a study of T cells in Graves' hyperthyroidism and ophthalmopathy. The CDR3 has 16 residues. CDR1 GTSNPN and CDR2 SVGIG come from the germline V gene (reference sequence). The junction had 3 bases not matched to a gene; V was cut back by 1 base and J by 0 bases. Study conclusions and caveats: A model of 13 V-J features distinguished ophthalmopathy from stable hyperthyroidism.

The source material, RNA transcripts, was used to amplify TCR beta CDR3 regions. First-round RT-PCR of the TCR CDR3 relied on the HTBI primer set. In TCRdb, the multiplex PCR reads were re-called with MiXCR into one record per CDR3 protein. Of 640,000 or so distinct CDR3 sequences listed, roughly 14% are singletons. The sample holds a few counts of this clonotype. Its antigen is unidentified. The material sequenced was blood. The chain carries TRBV30 and TRBJ2-7; 13 bases are a match to TRBD2. This receptor was identified in a woman aged 40 to 55 with Graves' ophthalmopathy. The CDR3 sequence: CAWSGGLAGSSYEQYF. CDR3 bases: TGTGCCTGGAGTGGGGGACTAGCGGGGAGCTCCTACGAGCAGTACTTC.